This TCR beta chain is drawn from a study of blood T cells in healthy people across ages. The use of a sample-barcoded 5' primer and a J-beta primer mix characterized a second PCR of about 7 to 12 cycles. TCRdb re-analysed the 5' RACE reads in MiXCR, keeping a single row per CDR3 protein. Of fewer than 900,000 distinct CDR3 sequences listed, approximately 43% are singletons. V trimming: 2 bases; J trimming: 6 bases; junction bases outside the gene matches: 6. CDR1 and CDR2 from the germline V gene are DFQATT and SNEGSKA (reference sequence). CDR3 length equals 13 residues. Donors were healthy Caucasian individuals from Russia aged about 6 to 90. Isolated per sample were at least 6.5 million PBMCs.

What was sequenced was blood. The receptor comes from a woman in her sixties or seventies in good health. The genes are TRBV20-1 and TRBJ1-1; 7 bases line up with TRBD1. In DNA form, the CDR3 reads TGCAGTGCTAGAAACAGGGGTACTGCTGAAGCTTTCTTT. Translating gives CSARNRGTAEAFF.